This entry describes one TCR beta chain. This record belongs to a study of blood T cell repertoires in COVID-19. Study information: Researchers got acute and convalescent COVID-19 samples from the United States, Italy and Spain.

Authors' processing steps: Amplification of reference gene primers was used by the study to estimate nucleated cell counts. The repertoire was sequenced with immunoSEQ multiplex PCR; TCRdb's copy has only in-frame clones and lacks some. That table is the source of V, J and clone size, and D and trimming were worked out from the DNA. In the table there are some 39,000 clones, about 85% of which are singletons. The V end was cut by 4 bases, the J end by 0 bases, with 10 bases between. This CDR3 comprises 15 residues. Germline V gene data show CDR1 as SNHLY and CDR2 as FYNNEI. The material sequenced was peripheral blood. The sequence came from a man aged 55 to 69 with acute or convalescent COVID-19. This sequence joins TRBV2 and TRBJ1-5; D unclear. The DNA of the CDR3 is TGTGCCAGCAGTGTAACGCAGTCTAGCAATCAGCCCCAGCATTTT. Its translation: CASSVTQSSNQPQHF.